The T cell receptor beta chain under discussion was sequenced for a study of cytomegalovirus exposure and HLA in healthy donors. The CDR3 extends over 16 amino acids. Germline V gives CDR1 LGHNA, CDR2 YNFKEQ. J was trimmed by 3 bases and V by 3 bases; bases with no gene match: 6. Study-level points and caveats: Equally common other TCR beta chains were less clonally expanded than HLA-associated ones, a later analysis found.

PCR employed 60 Vbeta and 13 Jbeta primers. Assay: immunoSEQ multiplex PCR; the TCRdb copy retains only in-frame clones and omits some. Seen in this sample are about 160,000 clones; the ten most common clones hold 1% to 1.5%. Notes on this clone: Its antigen is undetermined.

There were likely unrecorded immune exposures, though donors were nominally healthy when sampled. This TCR was recovered from a woman in her sixties in good health and CMV-seronegative. The chain recombines TRBV4-2 with TRBJ2-4; 9 bases fit TRBD1. The specimen was PBMCs. The CDR3 region is CASSQATGGGKNIQYF. Written as DNA, the CDR3 is TGTGCCAGCAGCCAGGCGACAGGGGGTGGCAAAAACATTCAGTACTTC.